This T cell receptor beta chain stems from a study of lymphopenia after photon versus proton radiotherapy. Study results and limitations: Post-nadir TCR diversity decline inversely tracked overall survival among those who died. Under photons, naive T cells and diversity fell while effector/memory populations rose. Oligoclonal CD8+ Temra expansion after nadir drove photon patients' diversity drop. Authors raise, but do not show, better survival with proton therapy.

Sequencing was performed with immunoSEQ multiplex PCR; in TCRdb, only in-frame clones are kept and a portion is missing. The repertoire consists of more than 20,000 clones, with 75% to 90% occurring once and the leading ten covering 24%. A single count supports this clone. Its cognate antigen is unknown. Trimming took off 8 bases at V and 2 bases at J, with 6 bases between the two ends. This CDR3 is 11 amino acids long. CDR1 and CDR2 (germline): SNHLY, FYNNEI. Sample: peripheral blood, taken from a patient treated with photon-based radiotherapy. The sequence was obtained from a middle-aged man with gastric cancer. The rearrangement uses TRBV2 and TRBJ1-1; no definite D call. Written as DNA, the CDR3 is TGTGCCAGCCATCTTAACACTGAAGCTTTCTTT. It is translated as CASHLNTEAFF.